The present entry profiles one TCR beta chain with its context. In its sample, this clonotype was seen many times. Its antigen is not yet known. Per-base quality was not reported, and no clone a single base away is much larger than it. The CDR3 runs 17 residues from the cysteine to the phenylalanine. CDR3 DNA is the only sequence kept; it has 51 bases, read in frame from the first base. CDR1 and CDR2 are drawn from the germline V gene: LGHNA, YNFKEQ. The V and J ends are trimmed by 0 bases and 0 bases, leaving 11 bases between them. This record comes from a study of CD8+CD57+ T cells in acquired aplastic anemia listed by TCRdb under 2018. With respect to the entire study: Extracted DNA from sorted CD4+ and CD8+ cells averaged around 2.9 ug, ranging from about 0.17 to 30 ug. CD8+CD57+ expansion was defined as frequency above the mean frequency observed in healthy subjects. Overall study outcomes, separate from this receptor: Approximately 31 CD8+ CDR3 sequences were found in both patients and controls but appeared to be highly expressed in patients and within the immunodominant clones of the patients. No significant difference in CD8+ Simpson's diversity was found between patients and healthy controls (P=0.060).

TCR beta VDJ combination and CDR3 sequence profiling used genomic DNA as the template. An Illumina HiSeq 2000 was used for TCR repertoire sequencing. Per the authors' processing: Repertoires were assessed using TRBV/TRBJ rearrangement plots, CDR3 size and DJ length profiles, and Simpson's diversity index. The most abundant DNA sequence in the deep sequencing data was defined as the immunodominant clone. CDR3 amino acid sequences were screened for sharing across subjects and compared with published repertoires and the VDJdb database. TCRdb applied fastp at Q25 and MiXCR to the public reads, then kept only in-frame beta chains. Identical CDR3 protein sequences are pooled into one entry, listed with their most common genes and DNA. What appears here as the V and J calls and clone size reflects TCRdb's work, not the paper's. This sample lists nearly 60,000 distinct CDR3 sequences; approximately 50% were detected once. Of the sample, approximately 15% is held by the ten largest clones.

Patients chosen for sequencing had shown expansion of CD8+CD57+ cells by flow cytometry. All patients had severe acquired aplastic anemia diagnosed by International Study of Aplastic Anemia and Agranulocytosis and Camitta criteria. No patient had received any therapy when blood was sampled. In the study, sorted CD4+ and CD8+ blood T cells from patients with severe aplastic anemia and from healthy subjects underwent deep sequencing of TCR repertoires. In the USA, patient enrollment took place under clinicaltrials.gov protocols 00001620, 01623167, 00001397, 00071045, 00081523 and 00961064. Ficoll-Paque density gradient centrifugation was used to isolate peripheral blood mononuclear cells. Before DNA extraction, CD4+ and CD8+ T cells were sorted with FACS or magnetic beads.

The TCR comes from a human donor with aplastic anemia. The material sequenced was sorted CD4+, CD8+, or CD8+CD57+ T cells (not recorded which) from PBMCs. This chain joins TRBV4-2 to TRBJ1-4; the D segment cannot be called with confidence. This receptor has the CDR3 CASSQDQAWATNEKLFF. At the DNA level, the sequence is TGTGCCAGCAGCCAAGATCAGGCATGGGCAACTAATGAAAAACTGTTTTTT.